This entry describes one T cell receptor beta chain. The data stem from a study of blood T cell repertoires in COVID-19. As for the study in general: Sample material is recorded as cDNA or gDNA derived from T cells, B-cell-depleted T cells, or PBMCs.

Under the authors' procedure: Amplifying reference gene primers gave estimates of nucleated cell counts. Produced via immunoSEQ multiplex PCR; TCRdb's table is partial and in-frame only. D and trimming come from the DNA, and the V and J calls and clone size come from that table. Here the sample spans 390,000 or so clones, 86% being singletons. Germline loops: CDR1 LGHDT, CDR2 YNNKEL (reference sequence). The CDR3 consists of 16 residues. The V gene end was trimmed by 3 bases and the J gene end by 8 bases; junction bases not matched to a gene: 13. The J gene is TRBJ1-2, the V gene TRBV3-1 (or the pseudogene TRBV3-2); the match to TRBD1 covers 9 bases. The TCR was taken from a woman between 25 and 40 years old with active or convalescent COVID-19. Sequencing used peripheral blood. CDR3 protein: CASSHSSWTGDEGYTF. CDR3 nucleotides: TGTGCCAGCAGCCACAGCTCCTGGACAGGGGATGAGGGCTACACCTTC.